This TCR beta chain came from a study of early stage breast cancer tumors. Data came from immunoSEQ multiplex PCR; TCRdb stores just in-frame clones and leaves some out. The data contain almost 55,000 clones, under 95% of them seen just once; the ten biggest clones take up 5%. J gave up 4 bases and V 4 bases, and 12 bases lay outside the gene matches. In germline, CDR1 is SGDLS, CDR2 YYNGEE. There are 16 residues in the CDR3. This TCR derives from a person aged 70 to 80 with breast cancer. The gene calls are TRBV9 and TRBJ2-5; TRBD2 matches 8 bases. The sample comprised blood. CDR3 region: CASSSGTRSVVETQYF. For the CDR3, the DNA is TGTGCCAGCAGCTCCGGGACTAGATCCGTCGTAGAGACCCAGTACTTC. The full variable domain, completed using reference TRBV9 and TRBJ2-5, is DSGVTQTPKHLITATGQRVTLRCSPRSGDLSVYWYQQSLDQGLQFLIQYYNGEERAKGNILERFSAQQFPDLHSELNLSSLELGDSALYFCASSSGTRSVVETQYFGPGTRLLVL.